This T cell receptor (beta chain) was captured by sequencing in a study of blood T cell repertoires in COVID-19. Background on the study: Acute-phase and convalescent COVID-19 samples originated in the United States, Italy and Spain.

The CDR3 is 14 amino acids. Germline CDR1 and CDR2: SGHAT and FQNNGV. Trimming removed 2 bases from V and 6 bases from J; junction bases left unmatched: 2. The assay was immunoSEQ multiplex PCR, and TCRdb's table has in-frame clones only and misses some. The sample records over 80,000 clones, 75% being singletons. What was sequenced was peripheral blood. The TCR comes from a woman aged 50 to 65 with acute or convalescent COVID-19. V is TRBV11-2 and J is TRBJ1-3; 9 bases agree with TRBD1. CDR3 nucleotides: TGTGCCAGCAGCTTAAGACAGGGGGAAAACACCATATATTTT. As protein: CASSLRQGENTIYF.